A single sample is the source of the 13 T cell receptor beta chains below, sequenced in a study of blood T cell repertoires in COVID-19. Assay: immunoSEQ multiplex PCR; the TCRdb copy retains only in-frame clones and omits some. The data hold 350,000 to 450,000 clones, with over 75% observed a single time. The sequenced sample was PBMCs or T cells enriched from blood (not recorded which). These receptors were taken from a man aged 35 to 55 in a cohort exposed to, infected with or recovered from COVID-19 (not recorded which).

V is TRBV29-1 and J is TRBJ1-1; the D is unclear. Germline V gene data show CDR1 as SQVTM and CDR2 as ANQGSEA. V lost 5 bases and J lost 4, with 8 bases in between. This CDR3 spans 11 amino acids. As DNA, the CDR3 is TGCAGCGTTCACGGGAGCACTGAAGCTTTCTTT. Its translation is CSVHGSTEAFF. The variable domain in full, completed from reference TRBV29-1 and TRBJ1-1, reads SAVISQKPSRDICQRGTSLTIQCQVDSQVTMMFWYRQQPGQSLTLIATANQGSEATYESGFVIDKFPISRPNLTFSTLTVSNMSPEDSSIYLCSVHGSTEAFFGQGTRLTVV.

The chain links TRBV29-1 to TRBJ1-2, with D tentatively TRBD1 (5 bases). The V gene lost 3 bases and the J gene lost 4 bases, with 15 bases spanning the gap. CDR1 is SQVTM, CDR2 ANQGSEA, per germline. The length of the CDR3 is 14 residues. CDR3 amino acids: CSVENEGVVYGYTF. The CDR3 region has the DNA TGCAGCGTTGAGAATGAAGGGGTAGTCTATGGCTACACCTTC.

V usage is TRBV6-5 and J usage is TRBJ1-3; tentatively, D is TRBD1 (5 bases). Germline assignment: CDR1 MNHEY and CDR2 SVGAGI. The CDR3 is made up of 14 amino acids. The ends were cut back, 10 bases at V and 2 bases at J, with 15 bases in the middle. The CDR3: CATSSGGAGNTIYF. For the CDR3, the DNA is TGTGCCACCTCCTCCGGGGGTGCTGGAAACACCATATATTTT.

This chain uses TRBV27 with TRBJ1-5; TRBD1 matches at 8 bases. The ends lost 11 bases at V and 6 bases at J; junction bases unmatched: 9. The germline gives CDR1 MNHEY, CDR2 SMNVEV (reference sequence). This CDR3 comprises 13 residues. The CDR3 loop reads CAQGTGVSQPQHF. CDR3 sequence (DNA): TGTGCCCAGGGGACAGGCGTTTCTCAGCCCCAGCATTTT.

The chain's CDR3 is CASSLTGDSPLHF. CDR3 DNA sequence: TGTGCCAGCAGTCTAACAGGGGATTCACCCCTCCACTTT. The chain has TRBV28 and TRBJ1-6, with TRBD1 matching 7 bases. Unmatched junction bases numbered 3, after V lost 5 bases and J lost 8 bases. Germline V CDR1 and CDR2: MDHEN, SYDVKM. The CDR3 spans 13 residues.

This rearrangement joins TRBV7-2 to TRBJ2-7; 11 bases align to TRBD2. Germline V gene lookup returns CDR1 SGHTA and CDR2 FQGNSA. V lost 1 base and J lost 2; bases outside the gene matches: 4. The CDR3 loop spans 16 amino acids. This CDR3 is CASSLVSSGRTYEQYF. CDR3 coding DNA: TGTGCCAGCAGCTTAGTCTCTAGCGGGAGGACCTACGAGCAGTACTTC.

Of note for this clone: Other DNA sequences in this specimen translate into the identical CDR3. This rearrangement joins TRBV4-2 to TRBJ2-7; 8 nucleotides line up with TRBD2. J was trimmed by 1 base and V by 0 bases; bases with no gene match: 5. The CDR3 consists of 16 residues. Germline V CDR1 and CDR2: LGHNA, YNFKEQ. The CDR3 bases are TGTGCCAGCAGCCAAGATAGAACTAGCGGATCCTACGAGCAGTACTTC. It encodes CASSQDRTSGSYEQYF.

The chain has TRBV5-1 and TRBJ2-3; D not certain. The CDR3 extends over 15 amino acids. Trimming took off 2 bases at V and 0 bases at J, with 10 bases between the two ends. Germline CDR1 reads SGHRS; CDR2 reads YFSETQ. CDR3 residues: CASSLGVGSTDTQYF. The CDR3 DNA is TGCGCCAGCAGCTTAGGTGTCGGGAGCACAGATACGCAGTATTTT.

This chain links TRBV5-8 with TRBJ1-2; unclear D gene. V shed 10 bases and J shed 4 bases, with 5 bases lying between them. There are 9 residues in the CDR3. The V gene's germline CDR1 is SGHTS and CDR2 YDEGEE. The CDR3 coding sequence is TGTGCCGGCCCCTATGGCTACACCTTC. Its translation is CAGPYGYTF.

V and J are TRBV3-1 (or the pseudogene TRBV3-2) and TRBJ1-4; the D gene is possibly TRBD1 (6 bases). The CDR3 loop spans 12 amino acids. With 8 bases removed from V and 6 bases from J, the gap between germline ends came to 10 bases. Germline V gene sequence: CDR1 LGHDT, CDR2 YNNKEL (reference sequence). The CDR3 loop is CASSGDDEKLFF. The CDR3 nucleotides read TGTGCCAGCTCAGGGGACGATGAAAAACTGTTTTTT.

V usage is TRBV11-3 and J usage is TRBJ2-1; 12 bases align to TRBD2. CDR1 SGHNT and CDR2 YENEEA come from the germline V gene. This CDR3 region has 15 residues. Trimming at V came to 6 bases and at J to 9 bases, leaving 9 bases not matched to a gene. In DNA form, the CDR3 reads TGTGCCAGCAGTTCGAAGGGACTAGCGGGTGGTGAGCAGTTCTTC. Amino acids: CASSSKGLAGGEQFF. Full variable domain (rest looked up from reference TRBV11-3 and TRBJ2-1): EAGVVQSPRYKIIEKKQPVAFWCNPISGHNTLYWYLQNLGQGPELLIRYENEEAVDDSQLPKDRFSAERLKGVDSTLKIQPAELGDSAVYLCASSSKGLAGGEQFFGPGTRLTVL.

This rearrangement joins TRBV9 to TRBJ2-1, with 9 nucleotides matching TRBD2. This CDR3 region has 14 residues. The J segment lost 9 bases and the V segment lost 3 bases, leaving 7 bases of the junction unmatched. The germline gives CDR1 SGDLS, CDR2 YYNGEE. CDR3 sequence reads: CASSAGTSYSEQFF. The DNA for the CDR3 is TGTGCCAGCAGCGCCGGGACTAGCTATTCTGAGCAGTTCTTC.

This clone was counted at least ten times. V usage is TRBV6-5 and J usage is TRBJ2-1; TRBD2 matches 13 bases. The CDR3 totals 16 residues. Germline CDR1 and CDR2: MNHEY and SVGAGI. The ends lost 6 bases at V and 6 bases at J; junction bases unmatched: 8. The chain's CDR3 is CASRYLTSGRSNEQFF. DNA for the CDR3: TGTGCCAGCAGATACCTGACTAGCGGGAGGTCCAATGAGCAGTTCTTC.